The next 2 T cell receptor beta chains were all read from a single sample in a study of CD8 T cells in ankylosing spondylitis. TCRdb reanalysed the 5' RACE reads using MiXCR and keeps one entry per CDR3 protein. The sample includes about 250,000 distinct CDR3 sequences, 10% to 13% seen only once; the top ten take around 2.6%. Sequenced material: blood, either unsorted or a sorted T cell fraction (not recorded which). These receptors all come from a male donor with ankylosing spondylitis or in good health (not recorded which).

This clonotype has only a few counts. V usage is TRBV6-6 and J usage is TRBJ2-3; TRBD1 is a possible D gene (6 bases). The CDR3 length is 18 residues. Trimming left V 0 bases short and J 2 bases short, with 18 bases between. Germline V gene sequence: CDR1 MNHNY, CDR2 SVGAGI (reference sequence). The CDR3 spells CASSYSSGVSHNTDTQYF. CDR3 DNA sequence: TGTGCCAGCAGTTACTCGTCAGGGGTCTCCCACAACACAGATACGCAGTATTTT.

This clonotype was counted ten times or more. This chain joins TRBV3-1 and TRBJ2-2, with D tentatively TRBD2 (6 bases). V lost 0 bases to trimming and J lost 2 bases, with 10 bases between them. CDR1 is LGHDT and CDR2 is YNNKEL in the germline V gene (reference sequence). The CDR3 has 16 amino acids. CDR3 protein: CASSQEWTTNTGELFF. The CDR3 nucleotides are TGTGCCAGCAGCCAAGAATGGACTACCAACACCGGGGAGCTGTTTTTT.